This T cell receptor beta chain is from a study of cytomegalovirus exposure and HLA in healthy donors. Study-wide results and limits: Across donors, most TCRs were seen rarely, yet some public ones were widespread. In a later analysis, HLA-associated TCR beta chains were more clonally expanded than equally common others.

Concerning this clone itself: What it recognizes is unknown.

V shed 5 bases, J shed 8 bases, and the junction held 7 bases outside the gene matches. The CDR3 runs to 13 residues. Germline V CDR1 and CDR2: SGHTA, FQGTGA. Use of 60 Vbeta and 13 Jbeta primers characterized the PCR. Only in-frame clones appear in the TCRdb table, and some are missing; sequencing was by immunoSEQ multiplex PCR. This sample has 150,000 to 200,000 clones, with roughly 74% found just once. The sequencing sample was made of PBMCs. This clonotype was sampled from a woman aged 40 to 49 in good health and CMV-seropositive. The rearrangement links TRBV7-3 to TRBJ1-1; 8 nucleotides match TRBD1. The chain's CDR3 is CASSLLGQGEAFF. DNA for the CDR3: TGTGCCAGCAGCCTCCTTGGACAGGGAGAAGCTTTCTTT.